A single sample gave rise to the 17 T cell receptor beta chains below, sequenced in a study of identical twins. TCRdb reanalysed the 5' RACE reads using MiXCR and keeps one entry per CDR3 protein. The data show 280,000 or so distinct CDR3 sequences, under 9.5% seen once. These sequences were also reported in another study, on yellow fever vaccine responses in identical twins.

The specimen sequenced was memory (CD45RO+) T cells sorted from blood. The receptors derive from a woman between 18 and 30 years old in good health.

This clonotype was seen ten or more times. V gene TRBV29-1 combines with J gene TRBJ1-1; D might be TRBD1 (6 bases). The V end lost 7 bases, the J end lost 7 bases, and 13 bases lay between the germline ends. The CDR3 contains 11 residues. The germline CDR1 and CDR2 sequences are SQVTM and ANQGSEA. The CDR3 loop is CSAQRGDEAFF. CDR3 in DNA: TGCAGCGCCCAAAGGGGGGATGAAGCTTTCTTT. Variable domain in full (rest from reference TRBV29-1 and TRBJ1-1): SAVISQKPSRDICQRGTSLTIQCQVDSQVTMMFWYRQQPGQSLTLIATANQGSEATYESGFVIDKFPISRPNLTFSTLTVSNMSPEDSSIYLCSAQRGDEAFFGQGTRLTVV.

This clonotype was detected only a few times. The J gene is TRBJ2-1, the V gene TRBV5-1; 10 bases are a match to TRBD1. Germline trimming cut 0 bases from V and 8 bases from J; bases unmatched to any gene: 8. The germline V gene encodes CDR1 SGHRS and CDR2 YFSETQ. The length of the CDR3 is 16 residues. DNA of the CDR3: TGCGCCAGCAGCTTGGAGGGGACAGGGGTTATAGATGAGCAGTTCTTC. It encodes CASSLEGTGVIDEQFF.

Points on this clonotype: Mismatch with germline at one junction end may stem from a read error. This chain connects TRBV3-1 to TRBJ2-1; 9 bases map to TRBD1. The CDR3 has 15 amino acids. CDR1 LGHDT and CDR2 YNNKEL come from the germline V gene (reference sequence). This chain's CDR3 is CACSPRGQGLNEQFF. The CDR3 DNA follows: TGTGCCTGCAGCCCCCGCGGACAGGGGCTTAATGAGCAGTTCTTC.

The table lists this clonotype with many counts. V and J are TRBV2 and TRBJ2-2; TRBD2 matches 8 bases. Germline loops: CDR1 SNHLY, CDR2 FYNNEI. The CDR3 extends over 14 amino acids. Trimming removed 6 bases from V and 4 bases from J; junction bases left unmatched: 4. The CDR3 is CASRGTSFTGELFF. DNA of the CDR3: TGTGCCAGCAGAGGGACTAGTTTCACCGGGGAGCTGTTTTTT.

This clonotype has ten or more counts. The V gene is TRBV5-6, the J gene TRBJ2-7; no reliable D call. The CDR3 loop spans 14 amino acids. Germline CDR1 reads SGHDT; CDR2 reads YYEEEE. Trimming shortened V by 2 bases and J by 6 bases, and 15 bases separated the two germline ends. CDR3 in amino acids: CASSFTSPTGEQYV. In DNA form, the CDR3 reads TGTGCCAGCAGCTTTACATCACCTACGGGCGAGCAGTACGTC.

This clonotype was detected a few times. The chain links TRBV7-9 to TRBJ2-3, with D possibly being TRBD2 (6 bases). Per the germline V gene, CDR1 is SEHNR and CDR2 is FQNEAQ (reference sequence). The ends were cut back, 7 bases at V and 7 bases at J, with 12 bases in the middle. This CDR3 region has 12 residues. CDR3 nucleotides: TGTGCCAGCACCACTAGCAGCAATACGCAGTATTTT. The encoded protein is CASTTSSNTQYF.

In this sample, this clonotype turned up many times. The J gene is TRBJ2-5, the V gene TRBV4-1, with D perhaps matching TRBD2 (5 bases). CDR3 length: 13 amino acids. Germline CDR1 is MGHRA and CDR2 is YSYEKL. Trimming cost V 4 bases and J 4 bases, with 10 bases left between them. The CDR3 reads CASSRLEVETQYF. As DNA, the CDR3 is TGCGCCAGCAGCCGCTTGGAGGTAGAGACCCAGTACTTC.

The CDR3 nucleotides read TGCAGTGCTAGAAGGGGTCCCACTGAAGCTTTCTTT. Its translation: CSARRGPTEAFF. V gene TRBV20-1 combines with J gene TRBJ1-1; D might be TRBD1 (5 bases). V lost 2 bases to trimming and J lost 4 bases, with 8 bases between them. Looked up from germline, CDR1 is DFQATT and CDR2 is SNEGSKA (reference sequence). The CDR3 loop spans 12 amino acids.

V gene TRBV23-1 combines with J gene TRBJ2-7; D is unclear. TRBV23-1 carries the ORF label, with uncertain function. Trimming took 3 bases from V and 0 from J, leaving 21 bases between them. This CDR3 comprises 18 residues. As DNA, the CDR3 is TGCGCCAGCAGTCATAGGGCACAGACTTTAACTACCTCCTACGAGCAGTACGTC. Its protein is CASSHRAQTLTTSYEQYV.

The chain has TRBV20-1 and TRBJ1-5, with D possibly TRBD1 on 5 matching bases. Trimming cost V 0 bases and J 4 bases, with 13 bases left between them. Germline CDR1 reads DFQATT; CDR2 reads SNEGSKA (reference sequence). There are 15 residues in the CDR3. The CDR3 here is CSARDGGTENQPQHF. In DNA, the CDR3 is TGCAGTGCTAGAGATGGGGGGACCGAAAATCAGCCCCAGCATTTT.

The chain has TRBV15 and TRBJ2-1; 10 positions match TRBD2. The V and J ends lost 1 base and 8 bases, in that order; junction bases with no gene match: 8. Germline lookup yields CDR1 LNHNV and CDR2 YYDKDF (reference sequence). This CDR3 has 16 amino acids. The CDR3 region is CATSRAELAGPDEQFF. The DNA for the CDR3 is TGTGCCACCAGCAGAGCGGAACTAGCGGGACCGGATGAGCAGTTCTTC. Full variable domain (missing parts from reference TRBV15 and TRBJ2-1): DAMVIQNPRYQVTQFGKPVTLSCSQTLNHNVMYWYQQKSSQAPKLLFHYYDKDFNNEADTPDNFQSRRPNTSFCFLDIRSPGLGDTAMYLCATSRAELAGPDEQFFGPGTRLTVL.

The J gene is TRBJ2-2, the V gene TRBV5-1; D is perhaps TRBD1 (6 bases). The V end was cut by 4 bases, the J end by 6 bases, with 10 bases between. CDR3 length equals 13 residues. CDR1 is SGHRS, CDR2 YFSETQ, per germline. CDR3 residues: CASSPDRSGELFF. CDR3 bases: TGCGCCAGCAGCCCCGACAGGTCCGGGGAGCTGTTTTTT.

This sequence joins TRBV9 and TRBJ2-1; 9 nucleotides match TRBD2. CDR1 is SGDLS, CDR2 YYNGEE, per germline. The trim removed 2 bases at V and 4 bases at J, leaving 7 bases unmatched. The CDR3 totals 16 residues. CDR3 region: CASSVPRLAAYNEQFF. CDR3 nucleotide sequence: TGTGCCAGCAGCGTCCCCAGACTAGCGGCTTACAATGAGCAGTTCTTC.

Ten or more counts support this clonotype. The rearrangement links TRBV12-3 or TRBV12-4 to TRBJ2-1, with 9 bases that match TRBD1. V gave up 4 bases and J gave up 5 bases; unmatched junction bases: 3. The length of the CDR3 is 14 residues. CDR3 DNA sequence: TGTGCCAGCAGTTCCAACAGGGGGCACAATGAGCAGTTCTTC. It translates to CASSSNRGHNEQFF.

This clonotype was counted between two and nine times. The V and J genes are TRBV6-4 and TRBJ1-6; D gene uncertain. The CDR3 consists of 14 residues. The germline V and J ends were trimmed by 2 bases and 5 bases, with 7 bases remaining between them. The germline V gene encodes CDR1 MRHNA and CDR2 SNTAGT. CDR3 DNA: TGTGCCAGCAGTGACGCCCAGAATAATTCACCCCTCCACTTT. Its protein is CASSDAQNNSPLHF.

The J gene is TRBJ2-1, the V gene TRBV7-2, with 8 bases aligning to TRBD2. Germline values: CDR1 SGHTA, CDR2 FQGNSA. Trimming at V came to 2 bases and at J to 13 bases, leaving 10 bases not matched to a gene. The CDR3 runs to 14 residues. The CDR3 spells CASSLQGSGVSQFF. CDR3 sequence (DNA): TGTGCCAGCAGCTTACAAGGTAGCGGGGTTTCCCAGTTCTTC.

There are many counts of this clonotype. The chain is built from TRBV3-1 and TRBJ1-3; 7 positions agree with TRBD1. The germline V gene has CDR1 LGHDT and CDR2 YNNKEL (reference sequence). The J segment lost 4 bases and the V segment lost 2 bases, leaving 5 bases of the junction unmatched. The CDR3 covers 15 residues. The CDR3, as DNA: TGTGCCAGCAGCCAAACCTGGGACAGCGGAAACACCATATATTTT. Translating it yields CASSQTWDSGNTIYF.